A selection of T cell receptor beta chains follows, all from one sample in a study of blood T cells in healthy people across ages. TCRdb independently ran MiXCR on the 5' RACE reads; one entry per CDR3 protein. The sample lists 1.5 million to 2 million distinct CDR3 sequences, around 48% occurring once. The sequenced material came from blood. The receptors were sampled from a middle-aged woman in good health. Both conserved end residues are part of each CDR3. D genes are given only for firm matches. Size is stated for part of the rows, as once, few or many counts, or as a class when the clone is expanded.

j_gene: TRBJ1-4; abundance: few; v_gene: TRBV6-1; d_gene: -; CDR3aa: CASSVSGEKLFF; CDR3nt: TGTGCCAGCAGTGTGTCAGGTGAAAAACTGTTTTTT
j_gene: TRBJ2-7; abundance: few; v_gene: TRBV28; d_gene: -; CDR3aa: CASSPGEGLYEQYF; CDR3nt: TGTGCCAGCAGCCCCGGAGAGGGCCTGTACGAGCAGTACTTC
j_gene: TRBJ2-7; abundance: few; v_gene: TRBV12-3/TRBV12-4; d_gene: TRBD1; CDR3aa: CASSLASGTGRYEQYF; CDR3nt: TGTGCCAGCAGTTTAGCTTCCGGGACAGGGCGGTACGAGCAGTACTTC
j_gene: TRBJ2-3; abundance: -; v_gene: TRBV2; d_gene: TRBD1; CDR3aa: CARQQGLDAQYF; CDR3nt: TGTGCCAGACAACAGGGGTTAGATGCGCAGTATTTT
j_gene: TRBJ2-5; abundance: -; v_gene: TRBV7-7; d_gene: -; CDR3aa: CASSPLGGGGETQYF; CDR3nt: TGTGCTAGCAGCCCCCTAGGGGGGGGCGGAGAGACCCAGTACTTC
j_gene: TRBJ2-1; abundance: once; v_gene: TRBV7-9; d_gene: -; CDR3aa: CASSSMGSYNEQFF; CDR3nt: TGTGCCAGCAGCTCAATGGGGTCCTACAATGAGCAGTTCTTC
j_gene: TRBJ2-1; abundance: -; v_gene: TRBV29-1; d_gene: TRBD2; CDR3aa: CSVDYSSGGYNEQFF; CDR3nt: TGCAGCGTTGACTACTCTAGCGGGGGTTACAATGAGCAGTTCTTC
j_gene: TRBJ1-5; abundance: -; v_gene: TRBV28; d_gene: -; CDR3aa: CASSPGGTSKPQHF; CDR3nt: TGTGCCAGCAGCCCGGGGGGGACATCAAAGCCCCAGCATTTT
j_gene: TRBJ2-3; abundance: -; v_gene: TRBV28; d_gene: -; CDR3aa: CASSFPDAQYF; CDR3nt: TGTGCCAGCAGTTTTCCCGACGCGCAGTATTTT
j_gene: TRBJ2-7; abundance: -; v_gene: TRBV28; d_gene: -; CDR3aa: CASSLAITGSYEQYF; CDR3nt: TGTGCCAGCAGTTTAGCCATCACCGGATCCTACGAGCAGTACTTC
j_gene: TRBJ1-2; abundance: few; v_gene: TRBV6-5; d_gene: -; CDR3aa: CASSGRLSGYTF; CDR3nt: TGTGCCAGCAGTGGCCGATTGAGCGGCTACACCTTC
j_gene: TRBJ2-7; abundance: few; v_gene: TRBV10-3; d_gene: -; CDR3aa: CAISFAATYEQYF; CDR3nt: TGTGCCATCAGTTTCGCGGCCACCTACGAGCAGTACTTC
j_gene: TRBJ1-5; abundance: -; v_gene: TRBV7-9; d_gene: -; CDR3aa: CASSNGPRGNQPQHF; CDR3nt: TGTGCCAGCAGCAATGGCCCGAGGGGGAATCAGCCCCAGCATTTT
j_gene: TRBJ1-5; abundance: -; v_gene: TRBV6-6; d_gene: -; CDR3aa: CASRIQGISNQPQHF; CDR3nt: TGTGCCAGCAGGATCCAGGGGATTAGCAATCAGCCCCAGCATTTT
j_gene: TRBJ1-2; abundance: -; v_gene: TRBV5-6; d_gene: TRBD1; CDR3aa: CASSSRQGTYGYTF; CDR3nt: TGTGCCAGCAGCTCTCGACAGGGGACCTATGGCTACACCTTC
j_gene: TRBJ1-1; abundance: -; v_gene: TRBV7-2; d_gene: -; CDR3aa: CASSLAAGRTHEAEAFF; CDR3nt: TGTGCCAGCAGCTTAGCGGCAGGGCGGACTCATGAAGCTGAAGCTTTCTTT
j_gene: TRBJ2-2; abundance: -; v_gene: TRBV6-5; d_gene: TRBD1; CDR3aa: CASSPAGGSNTGELFF; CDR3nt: TGTGCCAGCAGTCCAGCAGGGGGTTCGAACACCGGGGAGCTGTTTTTT
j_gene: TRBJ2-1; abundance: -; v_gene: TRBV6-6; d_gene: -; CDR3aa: CASSYSSRGLWNEQFF; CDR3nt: TGTGCCAGCAGTTACTCGTCGAGGGGCCTCTGGAATGAGCAGTTCTTC
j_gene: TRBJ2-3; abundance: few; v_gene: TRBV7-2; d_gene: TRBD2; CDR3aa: CASSPTSGGGGTQYF; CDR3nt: TGTGCCAGCAGCCCGACTAGCGGGGGGGGCGGTACGCAGTATTTT
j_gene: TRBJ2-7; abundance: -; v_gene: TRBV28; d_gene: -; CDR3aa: CASSPHLSTRHEQYF; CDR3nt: TGTGCCAGCAGCCCTCACCTCTCGACGCGCCACGAGCAGTACTTC
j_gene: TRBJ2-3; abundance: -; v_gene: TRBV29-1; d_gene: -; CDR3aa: CSVLGTDTQYF; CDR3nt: TGCAGCGTGCTAGGCACAGATACGCAGTATTTT
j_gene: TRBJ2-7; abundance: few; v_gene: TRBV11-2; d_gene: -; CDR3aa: CASSKDPTGAFTYEQYF; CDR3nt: TGTGCCAGCAGCAAGGACCCGACAGGAGCCTTTACCTACGAGCAGTACTTC
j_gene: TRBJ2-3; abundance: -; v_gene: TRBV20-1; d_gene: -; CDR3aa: CSATNSPDTQYF; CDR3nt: TGCAGTGCGACAAATTCCCCAGATACGCAGTATTTT
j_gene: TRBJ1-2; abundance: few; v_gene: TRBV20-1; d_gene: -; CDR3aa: CSARVAEEYGYTF; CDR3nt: TGCAGTGCTAGGGTGGCGGAGGAGTATGGCTACACCTTC
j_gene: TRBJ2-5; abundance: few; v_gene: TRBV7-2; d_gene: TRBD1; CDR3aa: CASSLVFRGRGETQYF; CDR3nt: TGTGCCAGCAGCTTAGTTTTTAGGGGGCGAGGCGAGACCCAGTACTTC
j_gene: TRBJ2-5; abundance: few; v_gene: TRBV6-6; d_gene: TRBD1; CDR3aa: CASSYDIAGTGGQTQYF; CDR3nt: TGTGCCAGCAGTTACGATATTGCCGGGACAGGGGGCCAGACCCAGTACTTC
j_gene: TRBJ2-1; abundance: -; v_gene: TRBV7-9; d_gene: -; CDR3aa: CAEEGQETQFF; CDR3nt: TGTGCCGAGGAAGGTCAAGAGACCCAGTTCTTC
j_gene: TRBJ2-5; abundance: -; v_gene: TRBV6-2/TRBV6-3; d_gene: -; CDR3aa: CASSPTGLVSVEQYF; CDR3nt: TGTGCCAGCAGCCCTACGGGACTGGTCTCTGTTGAGCAGTACTTC
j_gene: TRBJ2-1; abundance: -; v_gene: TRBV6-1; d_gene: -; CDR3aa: CASSESGVPEQFF; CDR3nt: TGTGCCAGCAGTGAATCAGGAGTGCCTGAGCAGTTCTTC
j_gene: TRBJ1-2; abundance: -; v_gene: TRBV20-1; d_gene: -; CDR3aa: CSARPPRVGNYGYTF; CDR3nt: TGCAGTGCTCGCCCCCCCAGGGTAGGAAACTATGGCTACACCTTC
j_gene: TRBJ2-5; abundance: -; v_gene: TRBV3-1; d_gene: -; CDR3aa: CASSLGLPPAETQYF; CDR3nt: TGTGCCAGCAGCCTGGGACTCCCTCCCGCAGAGACCCAGTACTTC
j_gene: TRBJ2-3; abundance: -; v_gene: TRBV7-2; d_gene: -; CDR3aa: CASSLDTRSGTQYF; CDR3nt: TGTGCCAGCAGCTTAGATACCCGTTCCGGTACGCAGTATTTT
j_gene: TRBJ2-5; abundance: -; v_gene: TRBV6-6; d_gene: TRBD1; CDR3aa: CASRGRGQKETQYF; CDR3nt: TGTGCCAGCAGGGGCAGGGGGCAAAAAGAGACCCAGTACTTC
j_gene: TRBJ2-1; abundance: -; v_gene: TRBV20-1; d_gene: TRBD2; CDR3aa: CSARIAGNSRSYNEQFF; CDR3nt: TGCAGTGCTAGGATAGCGGGAAACTCCAGATCCTACAATGAGCAGTTCTTC
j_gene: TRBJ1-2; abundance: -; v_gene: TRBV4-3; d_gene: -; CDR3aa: CASSLQPTGLGGYTF; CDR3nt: TGCGCCAGCAGTCTTCAACCGACGGGGCTGGGCGGCTACACCTTC
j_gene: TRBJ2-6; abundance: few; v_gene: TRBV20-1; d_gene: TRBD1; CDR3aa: CSASDRASSGANVLTF; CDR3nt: TGCAGTGCTAGTGACAGGGCTAGCTCTGGGGCCAACGTCCTGACTTTC
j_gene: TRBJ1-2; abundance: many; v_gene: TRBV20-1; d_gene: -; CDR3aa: CSAAGSVEGYTF; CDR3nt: TGCAGTGCCGCCGGGAGTGTCGAGGGCTACACCTTC
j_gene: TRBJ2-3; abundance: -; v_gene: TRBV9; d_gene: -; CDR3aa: CASSVETAPDTQYF; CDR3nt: TGTGCCAGCAGCGTAGAAACTGCGCCAGATACGCAGTATTTT
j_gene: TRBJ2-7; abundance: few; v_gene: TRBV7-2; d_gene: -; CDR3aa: CASSRPGEGYEQYF; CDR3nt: TGTGCCAGCAGTCGACCGGGAGAAGGCTACGAGCAGTACTTC
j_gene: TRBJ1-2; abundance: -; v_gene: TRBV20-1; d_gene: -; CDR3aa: CSARDPRQNSNYGYTF; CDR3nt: TGCAGTGCTAGAGACCCCCGACAGAACTCTAACTATGGCTACACCTTC
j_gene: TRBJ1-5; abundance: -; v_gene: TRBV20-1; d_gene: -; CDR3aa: CSAKGSNQPQHF; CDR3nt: TGCAGTGCTAAAGGTAGCAATCAGCCCCAGCATTTT
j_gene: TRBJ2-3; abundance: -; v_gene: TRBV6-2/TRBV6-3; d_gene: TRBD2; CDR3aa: CASSSGGFNTQYF; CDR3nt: TGTGCCAGCAGTAGCGGGGGTTTCAATACGCAGTATTTT
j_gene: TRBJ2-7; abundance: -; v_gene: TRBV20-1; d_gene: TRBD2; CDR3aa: CSAREMRGASYEQYF; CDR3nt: TGCAGTGCTAGAGAAATGCGGGGGGCCTCCTACGAGCAGTACTTC
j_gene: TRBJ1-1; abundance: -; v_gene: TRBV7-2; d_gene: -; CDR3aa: CASSYLGRRDTEAFF; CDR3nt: TGTGCCAGCAGCTACCTGGGACGGAGGGACACTGAAGCTTTCTTT
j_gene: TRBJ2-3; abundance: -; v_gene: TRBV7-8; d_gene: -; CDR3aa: CASSNNRDTQYF; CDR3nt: TGTGCCAGCAGCAATAACAGGGACACGCAGTATTTT
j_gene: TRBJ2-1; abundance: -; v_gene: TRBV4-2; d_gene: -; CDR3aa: CASSQGSPLQETQFF; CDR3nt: TGTGCCAGCAGCCAAGGCTCCCCCTTACAAGAGACCCAGTTCTTC
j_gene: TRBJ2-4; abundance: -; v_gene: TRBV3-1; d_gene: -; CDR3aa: CASSQDLGTRQYF; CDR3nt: TGTGCCAGCAGCCAAGATCTAGGGACAAGGCAGTACTTC